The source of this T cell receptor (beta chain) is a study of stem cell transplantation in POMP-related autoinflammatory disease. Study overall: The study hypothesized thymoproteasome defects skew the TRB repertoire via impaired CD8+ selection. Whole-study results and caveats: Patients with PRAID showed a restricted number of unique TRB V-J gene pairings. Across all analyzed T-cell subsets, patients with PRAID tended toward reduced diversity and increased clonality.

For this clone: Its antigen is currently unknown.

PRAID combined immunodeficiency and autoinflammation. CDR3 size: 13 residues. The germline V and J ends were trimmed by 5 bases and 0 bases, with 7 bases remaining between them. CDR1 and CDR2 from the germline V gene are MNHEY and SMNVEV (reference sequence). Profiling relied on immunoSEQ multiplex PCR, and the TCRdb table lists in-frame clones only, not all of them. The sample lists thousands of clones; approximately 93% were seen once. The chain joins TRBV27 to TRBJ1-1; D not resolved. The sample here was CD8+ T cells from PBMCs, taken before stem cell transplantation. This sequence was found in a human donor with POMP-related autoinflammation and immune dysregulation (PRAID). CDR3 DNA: TGTGCCAGCAGTACGACGGTGAACACTGAAGCTTTCTTT. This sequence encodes CASSTTVNTEAFF.